The source of this TCR beta chain is a study of cytotoxic CD8 clonotypes in ibrutinib-treated CLL. Study-wide context: The group held some ten relapsed/refractory and fewer than 16 treatment-naive patients, with roughly 17 IGHV unmutated. Mean values per sample were a few hundred thousand productive templates and tens of thousands of productive rearrangements.

To note about this clone: What it recognizes is unknown.

This CDR3 contains 16 residues. Germline CDR1 and CDR2: SGDLS and YYNGEE. Losses at the gene ends were 3 bases for V and 0 bases for J; bases not matched to a gene: 5. The method was immunoSEQ multiplex PCR; TCRdb's version includes in-frame clones alone and lacks a portion of them. The top ten hold around 5.9% of the sample, which has 200,000 or so clones, more than 65% seen once. Notes on the study in general: Baseline values of clonality outstripped age-matched healthy donors and followed circulating CD8+ T-cell counts. A difference in sampling times existed between sustained-remission and progressing patients.

The sequence was obtained from a human donor with chronic lymphocytic leukemia. The sample in question was PBMCs, obtained after 12 months of ibrutinib treatment. V is TRBV9 and J is TRBJ2-2; 7 nucleotides match TRBD1. The CDR3, as DNA: TGTGCCAGCAGCGCGCCAGGGGGTGCGAACACCGGGGAGCTGTTTTTT. Its translation: CASSAPGGANTGELFF.